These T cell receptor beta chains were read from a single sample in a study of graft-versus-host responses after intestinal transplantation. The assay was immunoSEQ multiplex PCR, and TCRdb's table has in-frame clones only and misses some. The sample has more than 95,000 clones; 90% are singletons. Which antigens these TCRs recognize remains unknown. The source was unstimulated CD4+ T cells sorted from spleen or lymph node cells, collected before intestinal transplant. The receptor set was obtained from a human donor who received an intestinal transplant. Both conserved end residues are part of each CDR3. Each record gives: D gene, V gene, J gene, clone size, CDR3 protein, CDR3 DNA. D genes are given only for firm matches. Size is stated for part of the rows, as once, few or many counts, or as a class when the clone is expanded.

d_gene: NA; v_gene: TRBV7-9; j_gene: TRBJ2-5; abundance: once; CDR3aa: CASSLGPSAGAETQYF; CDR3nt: TGTGCCAGCAGCTTAGGCCCTTCGGCAGGGGCAGAGACCCAGTACTTC
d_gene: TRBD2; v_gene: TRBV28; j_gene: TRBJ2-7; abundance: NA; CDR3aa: CASSLQGLADASYEQYF; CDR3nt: TGTGCCAGCAGTTTACAAGGACTAGCGGATGCTTCCTACGAGCAGTACTTC
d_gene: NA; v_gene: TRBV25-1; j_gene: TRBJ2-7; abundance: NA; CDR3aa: CASSEFTGWSYEQYF; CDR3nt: TGTGCCAGCAGTGAATTTACAGGGTGGAGTTACGAGCAGTACTTC
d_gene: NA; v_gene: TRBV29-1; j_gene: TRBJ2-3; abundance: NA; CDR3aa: CSVERGIEDTQYF; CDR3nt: TGCAGCGTTGAACGCGGGATCGAAGATACGCAGTATTTT
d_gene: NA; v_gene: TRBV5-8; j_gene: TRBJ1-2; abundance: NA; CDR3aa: CASSLEGTPIYGYTF; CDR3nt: TGTGCCAGCAGCTTGGAAGGGACACCAATCTATGGCTACACCTTC
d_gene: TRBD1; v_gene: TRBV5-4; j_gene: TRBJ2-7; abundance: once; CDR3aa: CASSLGQGSYEQYF; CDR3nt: TGTGCCAGCAGCTTGGGACAGGGCTCCTACGAGCAGTACTTC
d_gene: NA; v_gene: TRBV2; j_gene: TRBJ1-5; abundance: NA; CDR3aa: CASQGGSQPQHF; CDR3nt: TGTGCCAGCCAGGGAGGGAGTCAGCCCCAGCATTTT
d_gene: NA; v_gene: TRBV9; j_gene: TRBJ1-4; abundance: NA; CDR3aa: CASSATQDRRTNEKLFF; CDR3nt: TGTGCCAGCAGCGCCACTCAAGACAGGAGAACTAATGAAAAACTGTTTTTT
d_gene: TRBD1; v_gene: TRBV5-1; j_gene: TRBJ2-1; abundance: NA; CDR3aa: CASRRDRDYYNEQFF; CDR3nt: TGCGCCAGCAGGAGGGACAGGGATTACTACAATGAGCAGTTCTTC
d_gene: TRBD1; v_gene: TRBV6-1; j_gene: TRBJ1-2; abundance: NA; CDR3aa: CASSFYDRGLGYTF; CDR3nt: TGTGCCAGCAGTTTTTATGACAGGGGGCTAGGCTACACCTTC
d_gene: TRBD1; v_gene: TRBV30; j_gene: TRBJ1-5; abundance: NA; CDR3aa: CAWSQTGTQPQHF; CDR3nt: TGTGCCTGGAGTCAGACAGGGACTCAGCCCCAGCATTTT
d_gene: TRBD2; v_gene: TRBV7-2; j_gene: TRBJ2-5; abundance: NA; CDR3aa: CASSRGLVSETQYF; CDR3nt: TGTGCCAGCAGCCGGGGACTAGTCTCGGAGACCCAGTACTTC
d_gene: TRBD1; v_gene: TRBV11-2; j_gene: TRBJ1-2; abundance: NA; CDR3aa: CASTFQTGLGYTF; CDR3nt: TGTGCCAGCACCTTCCAGACAGGGCTTGGCTACACCTTC
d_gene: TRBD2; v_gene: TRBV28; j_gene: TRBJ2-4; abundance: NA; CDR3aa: CASTIAGGPAKNIQYF; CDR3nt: TGTGCCAGCACCATAGCGGGAGGTCCAGCCAAAAACATTCAGTACTTC
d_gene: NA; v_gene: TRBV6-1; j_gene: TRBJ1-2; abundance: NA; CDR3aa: CASSEYHRSVWGYTF; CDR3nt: TGTGCCAGCAGTGAATACCACAGATCCGTTTGGGGCTACACCTTC
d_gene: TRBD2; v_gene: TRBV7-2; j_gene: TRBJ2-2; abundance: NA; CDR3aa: CASSPTSPRLFF; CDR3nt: TGTGCCAGCAGCCCGACTAGCCCCCGGCTGTTTTTT
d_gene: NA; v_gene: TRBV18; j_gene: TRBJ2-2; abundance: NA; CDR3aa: CASSPWRDEAGELFF; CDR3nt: TGTGCCAGCTCACCTTGGCGGGATGAAGCCGGGGAGCTGTTTTTT
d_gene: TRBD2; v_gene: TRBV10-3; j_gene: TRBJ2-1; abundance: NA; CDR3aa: CATGTSASYNEQFF; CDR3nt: TGTGCCACCGGTACTAGCGCCTCCTACAATGAGCAGTTCTTC
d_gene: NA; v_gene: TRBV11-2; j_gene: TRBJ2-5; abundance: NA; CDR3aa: CASRFRYQETQYF; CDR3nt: TGTGCCAGCAGATTCAGGTACCAAGAGACCCAGTACTTC